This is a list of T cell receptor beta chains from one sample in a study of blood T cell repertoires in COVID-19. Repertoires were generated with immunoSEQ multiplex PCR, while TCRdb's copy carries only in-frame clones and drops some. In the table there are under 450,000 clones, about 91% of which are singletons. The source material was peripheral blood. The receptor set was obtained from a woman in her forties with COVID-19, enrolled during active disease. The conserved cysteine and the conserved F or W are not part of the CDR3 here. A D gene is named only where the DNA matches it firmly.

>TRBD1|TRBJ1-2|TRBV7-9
ASSLIWEQGAGGYT
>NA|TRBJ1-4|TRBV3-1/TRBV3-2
ASSLGGVDEKLF
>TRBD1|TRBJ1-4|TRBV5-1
ASSLAGQSLTGGKLF
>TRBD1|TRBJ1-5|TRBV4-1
ASSQLTGGGNQPQH
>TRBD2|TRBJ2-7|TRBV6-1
ASSESAGTRVYEQY
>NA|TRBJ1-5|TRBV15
ATSREEGFNQPQH
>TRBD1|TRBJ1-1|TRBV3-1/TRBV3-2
ASSQQGAHTEAF
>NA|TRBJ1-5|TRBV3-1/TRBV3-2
ASGFGRGGQPQH
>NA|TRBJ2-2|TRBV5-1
ASSLGQITGELF
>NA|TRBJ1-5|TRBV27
ASSLLRGDQPQH
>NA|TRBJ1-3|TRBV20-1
SASISFSGNTIY
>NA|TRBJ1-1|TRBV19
ASSGFQEGAF
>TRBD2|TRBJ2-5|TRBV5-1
ASSFRPGGRALGETQY
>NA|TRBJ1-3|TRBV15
ATSRGARGYSGNTIY
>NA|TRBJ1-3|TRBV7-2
ASSLFRGADGNTIY
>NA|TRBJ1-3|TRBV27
ASRKGDSSSGNTIY
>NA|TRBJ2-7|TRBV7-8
ASSLGLTWDEQY